The present TCR beta chain was sequenced within a study of blood T cell repertoires in COVID-19 (dated by TCRdb to about 2020). Notes on the research overall: Samples from collaborators originated in the United States, Italy and Spain and spanned both the acute and convalescent phases of COVID-19. The prospective study material was composed of cDNA or gDNA derived from T cells, B-cell-depleted T cells, or PBMCs. The repertoires were released in a freely available public database intended as a resource for research on the immune response to SARS-CoV-2. Samples were obtained from the ongoing ImmuneRACE study (first 160 participants) and from approximately 1,200 subjects provided by 6 global collaborators. Subjects who had been exposed to COVID-19, were actively infected with it, or had recovered from it provided the deeply sampled blood TCRbeta repertoires that made up the dataset. A de-identified subject ID, COVID-19 status, age in years and sex were almost always included in the sample metadata. HLA class I and class II types, where available, came from metadata supplied by the sample provider rather than from assay-based typing. Here is what the overall study found, with its caveats: The quantity of clinical and demographic metadata differed by source and by participant and was supplied without curation.

As concerns this clone: There is no known antigen for this receptor. Per-base quality was not reported, and no clone a single base away is much larger than it.

TCRbeta CDR3 regions were amplified from genomic DNA by means of the immunoSEQ Assay, a bias-controlled multiplex PCR. The authors' analysis ran thus. The number of nucleated cells in each sample was estimated by amplification of reference gene primers within the assay. To quantify the absolute abundance of each unique TCRbeta CDR3 rearrangement, sequence reads were collapsed and filtered. For each sample, productive Simpson clonality was calculated as the square root of Simpson's diversity index across productive rearrangements. What TCRdb holds here is the immuneACCESS table cut down to in-frame rearrangements. Part of the clones is not present; checked against another copy, under half of the missing clones reflect an unresolved V gene, and the others are unexplained. Clonal size and the V and J genes are those of that table, whereas D and trimming came from the DNA. Within this sample are 200,000 to 250,000 clones, with about 80% of them counted one time only. The ten top clones hold about 7.4% of the sample.

CDR1 LGHNA and CDR2 YNFKEQ were looked up in the germline V gene. The CDR3 spans 14 residues, from the cysteine through the phenylalanine. Only the CDR3 region is kept as DNA, spanning 42 bases read in frame from base 1. Trimming costs V 4 bases and J 7 bases, and their ends lie 13 bases apart. Whole blood was collected in K2EDTA tubes by collaborating institutions according to the institutions' own protocols. For TCRbeta analysis, collaborators shipped samples in one of three forms: frozen whole blood, isolated PBMCs, or DNA extracted from either of those sample types. The chain is made from TRBV4-2 and TRBJ2-2; a tentative D call is TRBD2 (5 bases match). Sequenced input: peripheral blood. The clonotype originates from a woman between 45 and 65 years old with acute or convalescent COVID-19. The CDR3 reads as follows: CASSRPSRDGELFF. The sequenced DNA: TGTGCCAGCAGCCGGCCGTCCCGGGACGGGGAGCTGTTTTTT.